The sequence of this T cell receptor beta chain was determined in a study of blood T cell repertoires in COVID-19. On the study more broadly: Spain, Italy and the United States supplied samples that represented acute and convalescent COVID-19.

TCRdb keeps only in-frame clones here, not all; method: immunoSEQ multiplex PCR. The data contain around 500,000 clones, approximately 86% of them singletons. The J segment lost 8 bases and the V segment lost 4 bases, leaving 7 bases of the junction unmatched. The CDR3 length is 14 residues. The germline CDR1 and CDR2 sequences are SNHLY and FYNNEI. Sequenced material: PBMCs or T cells enriched from blood (not recorded which). This chain uses TRBV2 with TRBJ2-1; TRBD1 aligns across 8 bases. This sequence was found in a woman in her sixties who had recovered from COVID-19. The CDR3 DNA reads TGTGCCAGCAGTGGAGGACAGGGCGGGGATGAGCAGTTCTTC. Its protein product is CASSGGQGGDEQFF. Looking up the rest from reference TRBV2 and TRBJ2-1 gives the full variable domain: EPEVTQTPSHQVTQMGQEVILRCVPISNHLYFYWYRQILGQKVEFLVSFYNNEISEKSEIFDDQFSVERPDGSNFTLKIRSTKLEDSAMYFCASSGGQGGDEQFFGPGTRLTVL.